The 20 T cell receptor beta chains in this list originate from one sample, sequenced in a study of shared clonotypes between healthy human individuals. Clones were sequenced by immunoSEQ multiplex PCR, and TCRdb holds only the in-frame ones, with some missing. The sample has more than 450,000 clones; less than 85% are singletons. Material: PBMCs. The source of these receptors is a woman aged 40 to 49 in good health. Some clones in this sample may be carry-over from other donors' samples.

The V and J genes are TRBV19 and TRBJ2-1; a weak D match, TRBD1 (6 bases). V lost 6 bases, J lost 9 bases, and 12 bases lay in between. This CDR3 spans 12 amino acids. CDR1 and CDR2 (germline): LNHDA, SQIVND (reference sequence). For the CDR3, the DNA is TGTGCCAGTAGCACAGGGATTCTTGAGCAGTTCTTC. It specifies CASSTGILEQFF.

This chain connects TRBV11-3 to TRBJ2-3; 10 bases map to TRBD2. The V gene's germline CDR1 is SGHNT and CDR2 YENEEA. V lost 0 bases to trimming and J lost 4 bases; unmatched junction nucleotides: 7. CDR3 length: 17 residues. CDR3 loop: CASSLDGSGRAADTQYF. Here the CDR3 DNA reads TGTGCCAGCAGCTTAGATGGCAGCGGGAGGGCTGCAGATACGCAGTATTTT.

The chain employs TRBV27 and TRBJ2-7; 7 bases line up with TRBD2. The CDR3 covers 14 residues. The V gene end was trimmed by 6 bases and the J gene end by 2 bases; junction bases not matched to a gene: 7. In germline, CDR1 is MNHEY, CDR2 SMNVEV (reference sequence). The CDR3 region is CASRRLAQAYEQYF. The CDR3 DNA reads TGTGCCAGCAGAAGACTAGCCCAGGCCTACGAGCAGTACTTC.

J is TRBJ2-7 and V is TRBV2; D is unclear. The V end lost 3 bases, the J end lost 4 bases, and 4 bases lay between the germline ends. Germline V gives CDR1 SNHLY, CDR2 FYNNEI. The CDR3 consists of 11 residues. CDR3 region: CASSDGYEQYF. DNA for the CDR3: TGTGCCAGCAGTGATGGTTACGAGCAGTACTTC.

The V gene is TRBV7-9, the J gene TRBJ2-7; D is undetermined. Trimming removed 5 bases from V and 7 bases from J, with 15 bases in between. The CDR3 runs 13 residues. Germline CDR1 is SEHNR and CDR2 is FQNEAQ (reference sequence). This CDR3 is CASSARNLPEQYF. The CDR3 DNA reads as TGTGCCAGCAGCGCCCGGAACCTCCCAGAGCAGTACTTC. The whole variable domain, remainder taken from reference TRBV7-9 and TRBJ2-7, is DTGVSQNPRHKITKRGQNVTFRCDPISEHNRLYWYRQTLGQGPEFLTYFQNEAQLEKSRLLSDRFSAERPKGSFSTLEIQRTEQGDSAMYLCASSARNLPEQYFGPGTRLTVT.

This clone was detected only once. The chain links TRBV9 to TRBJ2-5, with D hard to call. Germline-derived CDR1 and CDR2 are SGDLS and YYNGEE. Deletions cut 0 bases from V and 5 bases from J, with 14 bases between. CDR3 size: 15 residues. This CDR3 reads CASSVGTTPGETQYF. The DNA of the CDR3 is TGTGCCAGCAGCGTAGGAACAACCCCGGGTGAGACCCAGTACTTC.

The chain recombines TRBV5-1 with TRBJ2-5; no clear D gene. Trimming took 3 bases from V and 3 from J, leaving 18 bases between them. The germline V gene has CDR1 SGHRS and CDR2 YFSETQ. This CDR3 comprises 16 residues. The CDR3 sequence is CASSSVTQMSKETQYF. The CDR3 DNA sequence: TGCGCCAGCAGCTCCGTCACACAAATGTCAAAAGAGACCCAGTACTTC.

CDR3 amino acids: CASSTTTGELFF. The CDR3 DNA reads as TGTGCCAGTAGTACTACCACCGGGGAGCTGTTTTTT. This sequence joins TRBV19 and TRBJ2-2; unclear D gene. The germline V and J ends were trimmed by 4 bases and 4 bases, with 4 bases remaining between them. The CDR3 is 12 residues long. Germline CDR1 and CDR2: LNHDA and SQIVND (reference sequence).

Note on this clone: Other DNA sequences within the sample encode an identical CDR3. The CDR3 DNA sequence: TGTGCCAGCAGCTCGCTTAATCAGCCCCAGCATTTT. Translating gives CASSSLNQPQHF. V usage is TRBV27 and J usage is TRBJ1-5; D remains ambiguous. The V and J ends lost 6 bases and 4 bases respectively, with 7 bases between them. This CDR3 contains 12 residues. The V gene's germline CDR1 is MNHEY and CDR2 SMNVEV (reference sequence).

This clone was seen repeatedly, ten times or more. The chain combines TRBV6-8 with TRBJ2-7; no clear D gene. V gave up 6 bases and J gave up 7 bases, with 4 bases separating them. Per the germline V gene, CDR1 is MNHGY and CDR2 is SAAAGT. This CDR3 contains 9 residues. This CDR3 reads CASSPEQYF. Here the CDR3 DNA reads TGTGCCAGCAGCCCTGAGCAGTACTTC.

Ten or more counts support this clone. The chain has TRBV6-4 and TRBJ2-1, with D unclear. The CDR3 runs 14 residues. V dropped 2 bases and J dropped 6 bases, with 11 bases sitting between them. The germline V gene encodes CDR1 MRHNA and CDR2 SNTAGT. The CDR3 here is CASSDGSSSNEQFF. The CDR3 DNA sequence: TGTGCCAGCAGTGACGGTAGCAGCTCCAATGAGCAGTTCTTC.

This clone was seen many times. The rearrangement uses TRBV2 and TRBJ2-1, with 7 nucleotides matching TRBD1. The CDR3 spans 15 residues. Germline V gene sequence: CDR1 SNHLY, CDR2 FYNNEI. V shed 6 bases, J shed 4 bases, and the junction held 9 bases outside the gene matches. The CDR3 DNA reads TGTGCCAGCAGCCGGGACAGTCCTGTGTACAATGAGCAGTTCTTC. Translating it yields CASSRDSPVYNEQFF.

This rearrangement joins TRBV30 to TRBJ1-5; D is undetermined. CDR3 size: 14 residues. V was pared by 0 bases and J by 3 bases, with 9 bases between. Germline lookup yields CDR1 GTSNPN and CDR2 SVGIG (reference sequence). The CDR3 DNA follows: TGTGCCTGGAGTGTAGAGGGCCACAATCAGCCCCAGCATTTT. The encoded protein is CAWSVEGHNQPQHF.

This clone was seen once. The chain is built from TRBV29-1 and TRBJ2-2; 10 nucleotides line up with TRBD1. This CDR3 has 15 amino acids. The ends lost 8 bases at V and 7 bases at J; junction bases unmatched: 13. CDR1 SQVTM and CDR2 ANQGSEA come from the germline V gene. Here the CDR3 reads CSQKRDRGYNGELFF. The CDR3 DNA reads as TGCAGCCAAAAGAGGGACAGGGGATATAACGGGGAGCTGTTTTTT.

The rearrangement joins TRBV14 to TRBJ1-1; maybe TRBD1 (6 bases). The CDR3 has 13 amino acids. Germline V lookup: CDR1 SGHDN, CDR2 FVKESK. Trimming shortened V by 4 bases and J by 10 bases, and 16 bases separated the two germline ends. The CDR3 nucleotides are TGTGCCAGCAGCCTCTGGACAGCTCGGCGAGCTTTCTTT. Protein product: CASSLWTARRAFF.

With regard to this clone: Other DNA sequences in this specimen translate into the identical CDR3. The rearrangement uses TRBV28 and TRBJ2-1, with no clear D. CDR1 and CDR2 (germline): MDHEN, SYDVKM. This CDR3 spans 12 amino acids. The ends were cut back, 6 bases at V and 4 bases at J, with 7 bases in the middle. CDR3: CASRDPYNEQFF. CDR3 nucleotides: TGTGCCAGCAGGGACCCTTACAATGAGCAGTTCTTC.

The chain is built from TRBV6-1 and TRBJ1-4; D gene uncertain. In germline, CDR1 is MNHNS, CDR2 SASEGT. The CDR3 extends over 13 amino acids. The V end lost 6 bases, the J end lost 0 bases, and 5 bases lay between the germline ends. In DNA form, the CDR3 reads TGTGCCAGCAGACGGTCAACTAATGAAAAACTGTTTTTT. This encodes CASRRSTNEKLFF.

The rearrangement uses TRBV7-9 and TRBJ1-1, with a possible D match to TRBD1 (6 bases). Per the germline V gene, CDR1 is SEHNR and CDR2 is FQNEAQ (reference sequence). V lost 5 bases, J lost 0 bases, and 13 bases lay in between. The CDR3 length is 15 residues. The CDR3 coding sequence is TGTGCCAGCAGCCCCCAGGACAGTATGAACACTGAAGCTTTCTTT. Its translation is CASSPQDSMNTEAFF.

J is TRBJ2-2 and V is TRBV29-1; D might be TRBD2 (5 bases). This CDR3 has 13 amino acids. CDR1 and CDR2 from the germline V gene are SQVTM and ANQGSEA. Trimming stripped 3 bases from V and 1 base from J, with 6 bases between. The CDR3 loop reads CSVDEGNTGELFF. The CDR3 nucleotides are TGCAGCGTTGACGAGGGGAACACCGGGGAGCTGTTTTTT.

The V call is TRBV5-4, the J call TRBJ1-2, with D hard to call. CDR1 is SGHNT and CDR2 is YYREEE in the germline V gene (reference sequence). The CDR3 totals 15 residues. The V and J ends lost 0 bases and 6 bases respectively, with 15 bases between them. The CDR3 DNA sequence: TGTGCCAGCAGCTTGGAGGCTCGGGGATGGAATGGCTACACCTTC. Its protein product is CASSLEARGWNGYTF.